This entry lists 31 T cell receptor beta chains sequenced from one sample in a study of identical twins. One entry per CDR3 protein, called by TCRdb with MiXCR from the 5' RACE reads. The table has 15,000 to 20,000 distinct CDR3 sequences, around 70% seen once. What was sequenced was memory (CD45RO+) T cells sorted from blood. The receptor set was obtained from a woman between 18 and 29 years old in good health. This table probably holds off-target reads from a library built for another chain.

The chain is built from TRBV7-9 and TRBJ2-7; TRBD2 aligns across 13 bases. Unmatched junction bases numbered 6, after V lost 11 bases and J lost 2 bases. The CDR3 sequence is 14 residues long. Germline V gene sequence: CDR1 SEHNR, CDR2 FQNEAQ (reference sequence). CDR3: CAGTTSGRTYEQYF. CDR3 nucleotides: TGTGCCGGGACGACTAGCGGGAGGACCTACGAGCAGTACTTC. Full variable domain (missing parts from reference TRBV7-9 and TRBJ2-7): DTGVSQNPRHKITKRGQNVTFRCDPISEHNRLYWYRQTLGQGPEFLTYFQNEAQLEKSRLLSDRFSAERPKGSFSTLEIQRTEQGDSAMYLCAGTTSGRTYEQYFGPGTRLTVT.

The chain is built from TRBV7-3 and TRBJ2-1; TRBD2 matches 12 bases. The CDR3 has 16 amino acids. V trimming: 5 bases; J trimming: 8 bases; junction bases outside the gene matches: 10. Looked up from germline, CDR1 is SGHTA and CDR2 is FQGTGA. CDR3 nucleotides: TGTGCCAGCAGCCCCCGGACTAGCGGGGTGGTGGATGAGCAGTTCTTC. Protein sequence: CASSPRTSGVVDEQFF.

This clonotype was recorded a few times. V and J are TRBV6-2 or TRBV6-3 and TRBJ2-2, with a weak D call TRBD2 (5 bases). Trimming shortened V by 6 bases and J by 1 base, and 24 bases separated the two germline ends. The CDR3 covers 19 residues. Germline V gene data show CDR1 as MNHEY and CDR2 as SVGEGT. CDR3 in DNA: TGTGCCAGCAGGACTATCTCTAGTGGGAGTTTGATGAACACCGGGGAGCTGTTTTTT. Amino acid sequence: CASRTISSGSLMNTGELFF.

The DNA for the CDR3 is TGTGCCAGCAGCGCTTTGCGGGGCACAGATACGCAGTATTTT. It translates to CASSALRGTDTQYF. V and J are TRBV9 and TRBJ2-3; the D gene is possibly TRBD2 (5 bases). Deletions cut 3 bases from V and 1 base from J, with 9 bases between. Germline-derived CDR1 and CDR2 are SGDLS and YYNGEE. This CDR3 is built from 14 residues.

The V call is TRBV6-5, the J call TRBJ2-7, with 8 positions matching TRBD2. The CDR3 runs 17 residues. With 0 bases clipped from V and 4 bases from J, the junction kept 11 bases outside the gene matches. Germline values: CDR1 MNHEY, CDR2 SVGAGI. The CDR3 region is CASSYSPSGSWKYEQYF. Written as DNA, the CDR3 is TGTGCCAGCAGTTACTCCCCCAGCGGGAGTTGGAAATACGAGCAGTACTTC.

This clonotype is a singleton in its sample. CDR3 in amino acids: CSARDPSGRGETQYF. The CDR3 DNA sequence: TGCAGTGCTAGAGATCCCAGTGGGAGGGGAGAGACCCAGTACTTC. The chain carries TRBV20-1 and TRBJ2-5; 7 positions agree with TRBD2. Germline CDR1 reads DFQATT; CDR2 reads SNEGSKA (reference sequence). J lost 4 bases, V lost 0 bases, and 8 bases had no gene match. This CDR3 comprises 15 residues.

DNA for the CDR3: TGCAGTGCTAGAGCTACAGGGTTGACCGGGGAGCTGTTTTTT. It codes for CSARATGLTGELFF. The V and J genes are TRBV20-1 and TRBJ2-2, with D possibly TRBD1 on 6 matching bases. V lost 1 base to trimming and J lost 5 bases, with 11 bases between them. The CDR3 length is 14 residues. CDR1 is DFQATT, CDR2 SNEGSKA, per germline (reference sequence).

The CDR3: CASGLGQGVSYEQYF. Written as DNA, the CDR3 is TGTGCCAGCGGGCTTGGACAGGGGGTTTCCTACGAGCAGTACTTC. The chain employs TRBV6-1 and TRBJ2-7; 10 bases agree with TRBD1. V was pared by 8 bases and J by 1 base, with 8 bases of the junction left unmatched. Germline V lookup: CDR1 MNHNS, CDR2 SASEGT. There are 15 residues in the CDR3.

The chain carries TRBV11-3 and TRBJ1-1, with 7 bases that match TRBD1. CDR3 length: 13 amino acids. Germline values: CDR1 SGHNT, CDR2 YENEEA. V lost 6 bases to trimming and J lost 0 bases; unmatched junction nucleotides: 1. DNA for the CDR3: TGTGCCAGCAGACAGGGGATGAACACTGAAGCTTTCTTT. The encoded protein is CASRQGMNTEAFF.

CDR3 nucleotides: TGTGCCAGCAGCGTAAGCCACTCTGGGGCCAACGTCCTGACTTTC. It is translated as CASSVSHSGANVLTF. V usage is TRBV7-2 and J usage is TRBJ2-6, with D unclear. The germline V and J ends were trimmed by 5 bases and 0 bases, with 8 bases remaining between them. Germline V CDR1 and CDR2: SGHTA, FQGNSA. The CDR3 is 15 residues long.

The chain recombines TRBV20-1 with TRBJ2-3; 13 nucleotides match TRBD2. Germline V CDR1 and CDR2: DFQATT, SNEGSKA (reference sequence). J was trimmed by 4 bases and V by 5 bases; bases with no gene match: 3. The CDR3 has 14 residues. CDR3 sequence reads: CSAQGTSGADTQYF. DNA for the CDR3: TGCAGTGCTCAAGGGACTAGCGGGGCAGATACGCAGTATTTT.

A single count supports this clonotype. V and J are TRBV30 and TRBJ1-1, with TRBD1 as a possible D gene (5 bases). The CDR3 is 13 residues long. Germline loops: CDR1 GTSNPN, CDR2 SVGIG (reference sequence). With 3 bases removed from V and 0 bases from J, the gap between germline ends came to 8 bases. Here the CDR3 DNA reads TGTGCCTGGAGGACAGACATGAACACTGAAGCTTTCTTT. Translation: CAWRTDMNTEAFF.

This clonotype was counted between two and nine times. The chain recombines TRBV10-2 with TRBJ2-1; maybe TRBD2 (6 bases). CDR1 and CDR2 from the germline V gene are WSHSY and SAAADI. CDR3 length: 13 amino acids. V was clipped by 7 bases and J by 4 bases, with 11 bases between them. CDR3 loop: CASKKRAYNEQFF. CDR3 nucleotide sequence: TGCGCCAGCAAAAAGCGGGCTTACAATGAGCAGTTCTTC.

This clonotype was seen just once. The CDR3 sequence: CASSLRIPSGANVLTF. The CDR3 DNA follows: TGTGCCAGCAGCCTGAGAATCCCCTCTGGGGCCAACGTCCTGACTTTC. The chain links TRBV14 to TRBJ2-6; D is unclear. Germline CDR1 and CDR2: SGHDN and FVKESK. Trimming took off 4 bases at V and 0 bases at J, with 10 bases between the two ends. This CDR3 comprises 16 residues. The full variable domain, its missing parts supplied by reference TRBV14 and TRBJ2-6, is EAGVTQFPSHSVIEKGQTVTLRCDPISGHDNLYWYRRVMGKEIKFLLHFVKESKQDESGMPNNRFLAERTGGTYSTLKVQPAELEDSGVYFCASSLRIPSGANVLTFGAGSRLTVL.

This chain uses TRBV10-3 with TRBJ2-1; TRBD2 matches at 11 bases. The CDR3 spans 15 residues. Germline CDR1 ENHRY, CDR2 SYGVKD. V shed 8 bases, J shed 9 bases, and the junction held 12 bases outside the gene matches. The CDR3 protein is CAIRALAGGPSEQFF. CDR3 sequence (DNA): TGTGCCATCCGAGCCTTAGCGGGAGGGCCTAGTGAGCAGTTCTTC.

This clonotype was seen only a few times. The V and J genes are TRBV28 and TRBJ2-3; possible D gene TRBD2, 5 bases. With 8 bases removed from V and 2 bases from J, the gap between germline ends came to 11 bases. This CDR3 is 13 amino acids long. Germline V gene data show CDR1 as MDHEN and CDR2 as SYDVKM. The CDR3 DNA sequence: TGTGCCAGCTTAAGCGGAGTCACAGATACGCAGTATTTT. This sequence encodes CASLSGVTDTQYF.

The chain carries TRBV20-1 and TRBJ2-5, with no clear D. The V end lost 5 bases, the J end lost 7 bases, and 14 bases lay between the germline ends. The CDR3 runs to 12 residues. CDR1 is DFQATT and CDR2 is SNEGSKA in the germline V gene (reference sequence). For the CDR3, the DNA is TGCAGTGCTCTCAGCCCTTTCGGGACCCAGTACTTC. Protein product: CSALSPFGTQYF.

The V gene is TRBV7-2, the J gene TRBJ2-7, with D possibly matching TRBD2 (5 bases). This CDR3 spans 15 amino acids. The germline CDR1 and CDR2 sequences are SGHTA and FQGNSA. The V gene lost 4 bases and the J gene lost 5 bases, with 18 bases spanning the gap. This chain's CDR3 is CASSSPGIFLDEQYF. CDR3 sequence (DNA): TGTGCCAGCAGCTCACCCGGGATCTTTTTGGACGAGCAGTACTTC. The whole variable domain, filled in from reference TRBV7-2 and TRBJ2-7, reads GAGVSQSPSNKVTEKGKDVELRCDPISGHTALYWYRQSLGQGLEFLIYFQGNSAPDKSGLPSDRFSAERTGGSVSTLTIQRTQQEDSAVYLCASSSPGIFLDEQYFGPGTRLTVT.

The chain is built from TRBV2 and TRBJ2-1, with 8 positions matching TRBD1. The V and J ends lost 10 bases and 7 bases, in that order; junction bases with no gene match: 6. CDR3 length: 12 amino acids. Germline CDR1 and CDR2: SNHLY and FYNNEI. The CDR3 reads CATDRDSNEQFF. CDR3 bases: TGTGCCACGGACAGGGACTCAAATGAGCAGTTCTTC.

This sequence joins TRBV7-9 and TRBJ2-5, with D possibly TRBD2 on 6 matching bases. From germline, CDR1 is SEHNR and CDR2 FQNEAQ (reference sequence). The CDR3 length is 14 residues. V lost 5 bases and J lost 5, with 15 bases in between. CDR3: CASSTGTSRETQYF. The CDR3 DNA reads TGTGCCAGCAGCACCGGGACTTCCAGGGAGACCCAGTACTTC.

J is TRBJ2-7 and V is TRBV6-5; D possibly corresponds to TRBD1 (6 bases). This CDR3 comprises 13 residues. CDR1 and CDR2 from the germline V gene are MNHEY and SVGAGI. Trimming took off 5 bases at V and 3 bases at J, with 11 bases between the two ends. As DNA, the CDR3 is TGTGCCAGCAGTCGAGGACAGAGCTACGAGCAGTACTTC. Protein sequence: CASSRGQSYEQYF.

The chain has TRBV20-1 and TRBJ2-3; no reliable D call. This CDR3 contains 13 residues. CDR1 and CDR2 from the germline V gene are DFQATT and SNEGSKA (reference sequence). Trimming took 3 bases from V and 5 from J, leaving 12 bases between them. The DNA of the CDR3 is TGCAGTGCTAGGAATCCGTTCGGAGATACGCAGTATTTT. The encoded protein is CSARNPFGDTQYF.

V is TRBV7-2 and J is TRBJ1-1; D may be TRBD1 (6 bases). Trimming shortened V by 3 bases and J by 4 bases, and 21 bases separated the two germline ends. The CDR3 loop spans 17 amino acids. Per germline, CDR1 SGHTA and CDR2 FQGNSA. The CDR3 loop reads CASSFLGGGEGGTEAFF. Here the CDR3 DNA reads TGTGCCAGCAGCTTCCTAGGGGGTGGAGAGGGTGGCACTGAAGCTTTCTTT.

The rearrangement links TRBV11-1 to TRBJ2-6, with a possible D match to TRBD2 (6 bases). Per the germline V gene, CDR1 is SGHAT and CDR2 is FQDESV (reference sequence). The CDR3 has 18 amino acids. The V gene lost 5 bases and the J gene lost 0 bases, with 17 bases spanning the gap. The CDR3 nucleotides are TGTGCCAGCAGCGCTACGGGACTGTCCTACTCTGGGGCCAACGTCCTGACTTTC. This codes for CASSATGLSYSGANVLTF.

V usage is TRBV5-6 and J usage is TRBJ2-1; D not certain. Trimming took 1 base from V and 4 from J, leaving 12 bases between them. Germline V gene data show CDR1 as SGHDT and CDR2 as YYEEEE. This CDR3 has 15 amino acids. The CDR3 region has the DNA TGTGCCAGCAGCTTGAATCGACTGAGGTACAATGAGCAGTTCTTC. This codes for CASSLNRLRYNEQFF.

The chain recombines TRBV11-1 with TRBJ2-1; 7 bases map to TRBD1. The CDR3 loop spans 16 amino acids. V shed 3 bases and J 2 bases; nucleotides not matched to a gene: 7. Per the germline V gene, CDR1 is SGHAT and CDR2 is FQDESV (reference sequence). CDR3 nucleotide sequence: TGTGCCAGCAGCTTGGGGGTAGGGGGCACCTACAATGAGCAGTTCTTC. It specifies CASSLGVGGTYNEQFF. Complete variable domain (other parts from reference TRBV11-1 and TRBJ2-1): EAEVAQSPRYKITEKSQAVAFWCDPISGHATLYWYRQILGQGPELLVQFQDESVVDDSQLPKDRFSAERLKGVDSTLKIQPAELGDSAMYLCASSLGVGGTYNEQFFGPGTRLTVL.

In this sample, this clonotype is medium-sized. The genes are TRBV10-2 and TRBJ2-7; D remains ambiguous. Germline V gives CDR1 WSHSY, CDR2 SAAADI. This CDR3 is built from 10 residues. Trimming took 6 bases from V and 6 from J, leaving 6 bases between them. The CDR3 here is CASRQGEQYF. In DNA, the CDR3 is TGCGCCAGCAGACAAGGCGAGCAGTACTTC.

The rearrangement links TRBV13 to TRBJ2-1, with D tentatively TRBD2 (6 bases). V was trimmed by 3 bases and J by 4 bases, leaving 16 bases between them. Germline V gene data show CDR1 as PRHDT and CDR2 as FYEKMQ (reference sequence). The CDR3 totals 16 residues. The CDR3 loop reads CASSFTGLNPYNEQFF. In DNA, the CDR3 is TGTGCCAGCAGCTTTACGGGACTCAACCCATACAATGAGCAGTTCTTC.

The V call is TRBV28, the J call TRBJ2-7; D remains ambiguous. The CDR3 runs to 12 residues. Germline CDR1 reads MDHEN; CDR2 reads SYDVKM. Deletions cut 4 bases from V and 6 bases from J, with 10 bases between. The CDR3 loop is CASSSPEGEQYF. In nucleotides, the CDR3 is TGTGCCAGCAGTTCCCCTGAAGGCGAGCAGTACTTC.

This chain joins TRBV29-1 and TRBJ2-1; 7 nucleotides line up with TRBD2. From germline, CDR1 is SQVTM and CDR2 ANQGSEA. Trimming took 4 bases from V and 0 from J; bases not matched to a gene: 3. The CDR3 is made up of 14 amino acids. The CDR3 nucleotides are TGCAGCGTTGGGGAGGGGAGCTCCTACAATGAGCAGTTCTTC. It specifies CSVGEGSSYNEQFF.

The V and J genes are TRBV5-1 and TRBJ2-1; the match to TRBD1 covers 7 bases. This CDR3 comprises 15 residues. Per germline, CDR1 SGHRS and CDR2 YFSETQ. V lost 2 bases and J lost 2; bases outside the gene matches: 4. The CDR3, as DNA: TGCGCCAGCAGCTTCCTTGGGACAGCCTACAATGAGCAGTTCTTC. Translated: CASSFLGTAYNEQFF.